Below are 20 T cell receptor beta chains sequenced from a single sample in a study of memory CD4+ T cells and cytomegalovirus serostatus. The sort gate was single viable CD3+CD4+CD8-CD45RO+ cells for memory CD4+ T cells. Only in-frame clones appear in the TCRdb table, and some are missing; sequencing was by immunoSEQ multiplex PCR. The sample lists tens of thousands of clones, about 73% occurring once. Sequencing was performed on memory CD4+ T cells from blood. All receptors derive from an adult in good health and CMV-seronegative.

This rearrangement joins TRBV7-6 to TRBJ2-2, with D possibly TRBD1 on 6 matching bases. Germline CDR1 is SGHVS and CDR2 is FNYEAQ. The CDR3 length is 16 residues. Trimming cost V 1 base and J 4 bases, with 13 bases left between them. Here the CDR3 DNA reads TGTGCCAGCAGCTTAGTGGCAGGGGTGGGCACCGGGGAGCTGTTTTTT. Amino acid sequence: CASSLVAGVGTGELFF.

The rearrangement uses TRBV19 and TRBJ2-3; the match to TRBD1 covers 10 bases. The CDR3 runs to 14 residues. CDR1 and CDR2 from the germline V gene are LNHDA and SQIVND (reference sequence). The trim removed 5 bases at V and 6 bases at J, leaving 5 bases unmatched. DNA of the CDR3: TGTGCCAGTAGTCGACAGGGGGCCCAGGATACGCAGTATTTT. Translation: CASSRQGAQDTQYF.

V usage is TRBV25-1 and J usage is TRBJ2-2; 9 bases match TRBD1. CDR1 and CDR2 from the germline V gene are MGHDK and SYGVNS. CDR3 size: 16 residues. Germline trimming cut 2 bases from V and 1 base from J; bases unmatched to any gene: 2. The CDR3 DNA is TGTGCCAGCAGTGAACTGGGACAGGGGAACACCGGGGAGCTGTTTTTT. Protein product: CASSELGQGNTGELFF.

The rearrangement joins TRBV19 to TRBJ1-5; possibly TRBD1 for D (6 bases). This CDR3 has 14 amino acids. CDR1 LNHDA and CDR2 SQIVND come from the germline V gene (reference sequence). V dropped 5 bases and J dropped 6 bases, with 14 bases sitting between them. This chain's CDR3 is CASSPRGLPQPQHF. Written as DNA, the CDR3 is TGTGCCAGTAGTCCCAGGGGCTTGCCTCAGCCCCAGCATTTT. Combining the CDR3 with reference TRBV19 and TRBJ1-5 gives the whole variable domain DGGITQSPKYLFRKEGQNVTLSCEQNLNHDAMYWYRQDPGQGLRLIYYSQIVNDFQKGDIAEGYSVSREKKESFPLTVTSAQKNPTAFYLCASSPRGLPQPQHFGDGTRLSIL.

The V call is TRBV25-1, the J call TRBJ2-2; D is possibly TRBD2 (6 bases). V was shortened by 5 bases and J by 3 bases, with 22 bases between the two germline ends. Germline lookup yields CDR1 MGHDK and CDR2 SYGVNS. The CDR3 runs 18 residues. The CDR3 loop is CASSPPPVAETYTGELFF. Written as DNA, the CDR3 is TGTGCCAGCAGTCCCCCCCCCGTAGCGGAGACCTACACCGGGGAGCTGTTTTTT. Full variable domain (outside the CDR3, taken from reference TRBV25-1 and TRBJ2-2): EADIYQTPRYLVIGTGKKITLECSQTMGHDKMYWYQQDPGMELHLIHYSYGVNSTEKGDLSSESTVSRIRTEHFPLTLESARPSHTSQYLCASSPPPVAETYTGELFFGEGSRLTVL.

This clone was detected only once. This chain connects TRBV11-2 to TRBJ2-3; 8 nucleotides agree with TRBD1. Germline trimming cut 5 bases from V and 6 bases from J; bases unmatched to any gene: 10. Germline values: CDR1 SGHAT, CDR2 FQNNGV. The CDR3 has 15 residues. In DNA, the CDR3 is TGTGCCAGCAGCCCGCGGACAGGGCTTATGGATACGCAGTATTTT. It codes for CASSPRTGLMDTQYF.

This clone was observed a handful of times. The gene calls are TRBV2 and TRBJ1-1, with 7 nucleotides matching TRBD1. Germline-derived CDR1 and CDR2 are SNHLY and FYNNEI. After removal of 2 bases from V and 7 bases from J, the junction contained 16 bases not matched to a gene. The CDR3 runs to 17 residues. This CDR3 reads CASSEYGHRGRDHEAFF. The CDR3 DNA reads as TGTGCCAGCAGTGAATATGGGCACAGGGGCCGCGACCATGAAGCTTTCTTT.

The chain combines TRBV28 with TRBJ2-1; D not certain. The CDR3 length is 14 residues. CDR1 and CDR2 from the germline V gene are MDHEN and SYDVKM. Trimming cost V 8 bases and J 0 bases, with 11 bases left between them. CDR3: CASAKGRSYNEQFF. The CDR3 nucleotides are TGTGCCAGCGCCAAGGGCCGCTCCTACAATGAGCAGTTCTTC.

This clone was seen just once. The rearrangement joins TRBV7-9 to TRBJ2-2; no definite D call. CDR1 is SEHNR, CDR2 FQNEAQ, per germline (reference sequence). The V gene lost 4 bases and the J gene lost 2 bases, with 14 bases spanning the gap. The CDR3 consists of 16 residues. CDR3 coding DNA: TGTGCCAGCAGCTCCCTCCGCCCCACTAACACCGGGGAGCTGTTTTTT. It translates to CASSSLRPTNTGELFF. The full variable domain, rest sourced from reference TRBV7-9 and TRBJ2-2, is DTGVSQNPRHKITKRGQNVTFRCDPISEHNRLYWYRQTLGQGPEFLTYFQNEAQLEKSRLLSDRFSAERPKGSFSTLEIQRTEQGDSAMYLCASSSLRPTNTGELFFGEGSRLTVL.

The chain uses TRBV18 and TRBJ2-7; 9 bases are shared with TRBD1. Per germline, CDR1 KGHSH and CDR2 LQKENI. This CDR3 has 15 residues. V shed 6 bases and J 1 base; nucleotides not matched to a gene: 7. The CDR3 bases are TGTGCCAGCTCCGAGGGACAGGGACCGTCCTACGAGCAGTACTTC. Translated: CASSEGQGPSYEQYF.

This sequence joins TRBV15 and TRBJ2-7; 9 nucleotides line up with TRBD2. The CDR3 runs to 17 residues. J was trimmed by 0 bases and V by 0 bases; bases with no gene match: 6. Germline V gene lookup returns CDR1 LNHNV and CDR2 YYDKDF (reference sequence). In nucleotides, the CDR3 is TGTGCCACCAGCAGAGATCGGTCTAGCGGGAACTCCTACGAGCAGTACTTC. It codes for CATSRDRSSGNSYEQYF.

The chain links TRBV29-1 to TRBJ2-7; 7 bases map to TRBD1. Per germline, CDR1 SQVTM and CDR2 ANQGSEA. This CDR3 has 16 residues. V was pared by 7 bases and J by 3 bases, with 18 bases of the junction left unmatched. The CDR3 nucleotides read TGCAGCGGGATCCTAGGGGGCGGAAGAGGACACTACGAGCAGTACTTC. This gives the protein CSGILGGGRGHYEQYF.

The chain employs TRBV6-5 and TRBJ1-1, with 7 nucleotides matching TRBD1. The length of the CDR3 is 14 residues. V dropped 6 bases and J dropped 0; count of bases not matched to a gene: 4. The V gene's germline CDR1 is MNHEY and CDR2 SVGAGI. In nucleotides, the CDR3 is TGTGCCAGCAGCCGACAGGGCCTGAACACTGAAGCTTTCTTT. This codes for CASSRQGLNTEAFF.

The gene calls are TRBV5-1 and TRBJ2-1; the match to TRBD1 covers 7 bases. Germline CDR1 and CDR2: SGHRS and YFSETQ. CDR3 size: 13 residues. The V gene end was trimmed by 4 bases and the J gene end by 6 bases; junction bases not matched to a gene: 4. CDR3 nucleotides: TGCGCCAGCAGCGAATACAGGGGCAATGAGCAGTTCTTC. It translates to CASSEYRGNEQFF.

The rearrangement links TRBV19 to TRBJ1-2; D perhaps matches TRBD1 (5 bases). Looked up from germline, CDR1 is LNHDA and CDR2 is SQIVND (reference sequence). This CDR3 comprises 15 residues. The germline V and J ends were trimmed by 4 bases and 2 bases, with 14 bases remaining between them. As DNA, the CDR3 is TGTGCCAGTAGTAACCCCACCGGGGCCAACTATGGCTACACCTTC. This codes for CASSNPTGANYGYTF.

This clone was seen a few times. V gene TRBV5-4 combines with J gene TRBJ2-4; D call uncertain. From germline, CDR1 is SGHNT and CDR2 YYREEE (reference sequence). Trimming cost V 2 bases and J 0 bases, with 9 bases left between them. The CDR3 consists of 15 residues. CDR3 sequence: CASSFGSIAKNIQYF. As DNA, the CDR3 is TGTGCCAGCAGCTTTGGCAGCATAGCCAAAAACATTCAGTACTTC.

This sequence joins TRBV6-6 and TRBJ2-1, with TRBD2 matching over 9 bases. Germline CDR1 is MNHNY and CDR2 is SVGAGI (reference sequence). CDR3 size: 14 residues. After removal of 4 bases from V and 5 bases from J, the junction contained 3 bases not matched to a gene. Here the CDR3 DNA reads TGTGCCAGCAGTTTTTCTAGCGGGAACAATGAGCAGTTCTTC. This translates into CASSFSSGNNEQFF.

The chain recombines TRBV4-2 with TRBJ2-5, with 12 bases matching TRBD2. Unmatched junction bases numbered 18, after V lost 0 bases and J lost 7 bases. The CDR3 runs to 20 residues. Germline values: CDR1 LGHNA, CDR2 YNFKEQ. The CDR3 region is CASSQDLVLAGGTSPRTQYF. Written as DNA, the CDR3 is TGTGCCAGCAGCCAAGATCTAGTACTAGCGGGAGGTACTTCCCCCCGGACCCAGTACTTC.

This clone was found once. The rearrangement uses TRBV7-9 and TRBJ2-4, with TRBD1 as a possible D gene (7 bases). This CDR3 contains 17 residues. Germline V gene sequence: CDR1 SEHNR, CDR2 FQNEAQ (reference sequence). The germline V and J ends were trimmed by 4 bases and 2 bases, with 18 bases remaining between them. CDR3 region: CASSSQEGALPKNIQYF. Here the CDR3 DNA reads TGTGCCAGCAGCTCACAGGAGGGGGCTTTACCCAAAAACATTCAGTACTTC.

The chain is built from TRBV5-4 and TRBJ2-3; D ambiguous. Per germline, CDR1 SGHNT and CDR2 YYREEE (reference sequence). The CDR3 sequence is 13 residues long. Trimming shortened V by 1 base and J by 3 bases, and 6 bases separated the two germline ends. In nucleotides, the CDR3 is TGTGCCAGCAGCTTGTTGGATACAGATACGCAGTATTTT. Residues: CASSLLDTDTQYF.